The next 14 T cell receptor beta chains were all read from a single sample in a study of shared clonotypes between healthy human individuals. TCRdb's copy holds only in-frame clones and misses some; the assay was immunoSEQ multiplex PCR. The repertoire holds about 2.1 million clones, with around 95% as singletons. Naive CD8 populations comprised CD45RO-negative cells positively selected for CCR7, excluding terminally differentiated effector memory CD45RA+ cells. Specimen: naive CD8+ T cells from PBMCs. These receptor sequences come from a man aged 18 to 30 in good health. Some clones in this sample may be carry-over from other donors' samples.

V gene TRBV9 combines with J gene TRBJ2-3, with TRBD2 matching over 8 bases. The germline CDR1 and CDR2 sequences are SGDLS and YYNGEE. Trimming removed 2 bases from V and 4 bases from J; junction bases left unmatched: 6. The CDR3 spans 15 residues. The CDR3 coding sequence is TGTGCCAGCAGCGTTGGCGGGAGGCTATCAGATACGCAGTATTTT. Translation gives CASSVGGRLSDTQYF.

V usage is TRBV6-1 and J usage is TRBJ2-2, with D uncertain. The CDR3 runs 14 residues. Germline CDR1 and CDR2: MNHNS and SASEGT. Trimming removed 4 bases from V and 1 base from J, with 7 bases in between. The CDR3 nucleotides are TGTGCCAGCAGTGCAACGAAGAACACCGGGGAGCTGTTTTTT. This gives the protein CASSATKNTGELFF.

The gene calls are TRBV28 and TRBJ2-7, with D possibly TRBD1 on 6 matching bases. Germline CDR1 MDHEN, CDR2 SYDVKM. There are 15 residues in the CDR3. V lost 5 bases and J lost 1, with 15 bases in between. The CDR3 spells CASSAGQWGSYEQYF. The DNA for the CDR3 is TGTGCCAGCAGTGCTGGACAGTGGGGGTCCTACGAGCAGTACTTC.

This clone occurred once. Other DNA sequences within the sample encode an identical CDR3. The chain carries TRBV27 and TRBJ2-1; 9 bases line up with TRBD2. V dropped 3 bases and J dropped 5; count of bases not matched to a gene: 5. This CDR3 has 15 amino acids. Germline CDR1 and CDR2: MNHEY and SMNVEV (reference sequence). CDR3 in amino acids: CASSLRLAGNNEQFF. The DNA of the CDR3 is TGTGCCAGCAGTTTGCGGCTAGCGGGAAACAATGAGCAGTTCTTC.

This clone has only one observation. The CDR3 spells CASSPALDTEAFF. CDR3 DNA: TGTGCCAGCAGCCCAGCTTTGGACACTGAAGCTTTCTTT. The genes are TRBV7-9 and TRBJ1-1, with D unclear. CDR3 size: 13 residues. The V gene's germline CDR1 is SEHNR and CDR2 FQNEAQ (reference sequence). Trimming cost V 5 bases and J 3 bases, with 10 bases left between them.

The chain combines TRBV6-1 with TRBJ1-5; D not certain. The CDR3 spans 13 residues. Deletions cut 2 bases from V and 9 bases from J, with 11 bases between. CDR1 is MNHNS and CDR2 is SASEGT in the germline V gene. CDR3 residues: CASSEPSLGPQHF. Here the CDR3 DNA reads TGTGCCAGCAGTGAACCCTCCTTGGGGCCCCAGCATTTT.

In this sample, this clone turned up once. Written as DNA, the CDR3 is TGTGCCAGCAGTTTAGGTGTAGCGGGCGGCTACGAGCAGTACTTC. It encodes CASSLGVAGGYEQYF. The genes are TRBV27 and TRBJ2-7, with 7 bases matching TRBD2. The germline V gene encodes CDR1 MNHEY and CDR2 SMNVEV (reference sequence). The CDR3 is 15 amino acids. After removal of 2 bases from V and 3 bases from J, the junction contained 7 bases not matched to a gene.

About this clone itself: An end of the junction differs from the germline gene, which may be a read error. This chain links TRBV10-2 with TRBJ1-5; D might be TRBD1 (5 bases). This CDR3 comprises 12 residues. CDR1 is WSHSY, CDR2 SAAADI, per germline. The CDR3 loop is CASSESGAIRYF. In DNA, the CDR3 is TGCGCCAGCAGTGAGTCTGGGGCCATTCGCTATTTT.

The rearrangement uses TRBV4-1 and TRBJ1-1; D uncertain. Germline CDR1 reads MGHRA; CDR2 reads YSYEKL. The CDR3 totals 15 residues. With 4 bases removed from V and 0 bases from J, the gap between germline ends came to 12 bases. In DNA, the CDR3 is TGCGCCAGCAGCCGTATCAATGTGATGAACACTGAAGCTTTCTTT. Translation gives CASSRINVMNTEAFF.

As for this clone: Different DNA sequences within this sample yield the same CDR3. This chain links TRBV4-3 with TRBJ2-7; D remains ambiguous. The CDR3 has 13 amino acids. The V and J ends lost 1 base and 3 bases respectively, with 7 bases between them. The V gene's germline CDR1 is LGHNA and CDR2 YSLEER. This CDR3 reads CASSQGWGYEQYF. DNA of the CDR3: TGCGCCAGCAGCCAAGGATGGGGCTACGAGCAGTACTTC.

This clone appeared a single time. The V call is TRBV7-9, the J call TRBJ1-5; no clear D. The CDR3 contains 15 residues. The germline CDR1 and CDR2 sequences are SEHNR and FQNEAQ (reference sequence). V lost 1 base and J 3 bases, leaving 10 bases between the germline ends. The CDR3 region is CASSLGGQHNQPQHF. The CDR3 DNA sequence: TGTGCCAGCAGCTTAGGTGGCCAGCACAATCAGCCCCAGCATTTT. Drawing the rest from reference TRBV7-9 and TRBJ1-5, the complete variable domain is DTGVSQNPRHKITKRGQNVTFRCDPISEHNRLYWYRQTLGQGPEFLTYFQNEAQLEKSRLLSDRFSAERPKGSFSTLEIQRTEQGDSAMYLCASSLGGQHNQPQHFGDGTRLSIL.

V gene TRBV28 combines with J gene TRBJ2-1; 11 bases are a match to TRBD2. The length of the CDR3 is 17 residues. Trimming cost V 6 bases and J 3 bases; bases outside gene matches: 10. Germline CDR1 MDHEN, CDR2 SYDVKM. In DNA, the CDR3 is TGTGCCAGCAGGACGCCCATAGCGGGAGGGTACTACAATGAGCAGTTCTTC. This sequence encodes CASRTPIAGGYYNEQFF.

The chain is built from TRBV2 and TRBJ1-4; unclear D gene. V lost 7 bases and J 5 bases, leaving 14 bases between the germline ends. Germline V CDR1 and CDR2: SNHLY, FYNNEI. The CDR3 is 14 residues long. The CDR3 loop reads CASMTQGLNEKLFF. As DNA, the CDR3 is TGTGCCAGCATGACCCAAGGTCTGAATGAAAAACTGTTTTTT.

A remark on this clone: The sample carries other DNA sequences with the same CDR3. CDR3 in DNA: TGTGCCAGCAGTTTAGGTATCAGCTACGAGCAGTACTTC. It encodes CASSLGISYEQYF. The gene calls are TRBV27 and TRBJ2-7, with unresolved D. CDR3 size: 13 residues. Germline V gene sequence: CDR1 MNHEY, CDR2 SMNVEV (reference sequence). With 2 bases removed from V and 3 bases from J, the gap between germline ends came to 8 bases.